The rows below give T cell receptor beta chains drawn from one sample of a study of T-cell reconstitution after alpha-beta-depleted transplantation in children. TCRdb ran MiXCR on the PCR reads and lists one entry per CDR3 protein. The data contain approximately 88,000 distinct CDR3 sequences, roughly an eighth of them singletons. This material consisted of PBMCs from the stem cell graft donor, taken from the stem cell graft. The receptors were sampled from a human donor who donated a stem cell graft to a child with inherited bone marrow failure. The CDR3 runs from the conserved cysteine through the conserved F or W. D genes are given only for firm matches. The size entry gives how often the clone was seen (once, few, many) or a class if it is expanded.

d_call	j_call	v_call	clone_size	cdr3_nt	cdr3_aa
.	TRBJ2-7	TRBV7-2	many	TGTGCCAGCAGCTTAGGATCCTCGGGGGAGCAGTACTTC	CASSLGSSGEQYF
TRBD2	TRBJ2-1	TRBV4-3	few	TGCGCCAGCAGCCATAGGACTAGCGGGAAGGATGAGCAGTTCTTC	CASSHRTSGKDEQFF
.	TRBJ1-1	TRBV27	many	TGTGCCAGCAGTTTAGGGCCTGGGGGATGGACTGAAGCTTTCTTT	CASSLGPGGWTEAFF
.	TRBJ2-1	TRBV14	many	TGTGCCAGCAGCCAATCCAGCCTCTCATACAATGAGCAGTTCTTC	CASSQSSLSYNEQFF
.	TRBJ2-5	TRBV6-2/TRBV6-3	few	TGTGCCAGCAGTACGGCGGAGACCCAGTACTTC	CASSTAETQYF
.	TRBJ1-1	TRBV5-8	many	TGTGCCAGCACCACCCAGGGTCCCACTGAAGCTTTCTTT	CASTTQGPTEAFF
.	TRBJ2-2	TRBV5-1	many	TGCGCCAGCAGCGGTGGACAGCCGGTCACCGGGGAGCTGTTTTTT	CASSGGQPVTGELFF
TRBD2	TRBJ2-3	TRBV5-1	many	TGCGCCAGCAGCTTGTCAGGGACTAGCGGGAGCAGCACAGATACGCAGTATTTT	CASSLSGTSGSSTDTQYF
TRBD1	TRBJ1-1	TRBV29-1	many	TGCAGCGTTGGACAGGGGTGGGGGATGAACACTGAAGCTTTCTTT	CSVGQGWGMNTEAFF
.	TRBJ2-4	TRBV7-8	many	TGTGCCAGCAGCTTACGGGACACTCGGAACATTCAGTACTTC	CASSLRDTRNIQYF
TRBD2	TRBJ2-3	TRBV11-3	many	TGTGCCAGCAGCTTAAGAGGGACTAGCTCAGATACGCAGTATTTT	CASSLRGTSSDTQYF
TRBD2	TRBJ2-1	TRBV28	many	TGTGCCAGCAGGGTAGCGGGTCAGTACAATGAGCAGTTCTTC	CASRVAGQYNEQFF
.	TRBJ1-1	TRBV19	few	TGTGCCAGTAGTATATGGGAAGGTGGGGACACTGAAGCTTTCTTT	CASSIWEGGDTEAFF